These 14 T cell receptor beta chains were sequenced from one sample in a study of shared clonotypes between healthy human individuals. TCRdb's copy holds only in-frame clones and misses some; the assay was immunoSEQ multiplex PCR. The repertoire has 1,400,000 or so clones, 98% of them found once; the top ten carry 0.36%. The sequenced material came from naive CD4+ T cells sorted from blood. Sample subset: CD45RA+ positively selected. The origin of the receptors is a young man in good health.

As to this clone: Other nucleotide sequences in the sample specify the same CDR3. This rearrangement joins TRBV18 to TRBJ2-1, with D possibly being TRBD1 or TRBD2 (5 bases each). V was shortened by 6 bases and J by 3 bases, with 12 bases between the two germline ends. Germline CDR1 reads KGHSH; CDR2 reads LQKENI. This CDR3 has 14 amino acids. The CDR3 here is CASSPGRGYNEQFF. The DNA for the CDR3 is TGTGCCAGCTCTCCGGGAAGGGGCTACAATGAGCAGTTCTTC.

The chain has TRBV7-4 and TRBJ2-2; TRBD2 aligns across 7 bases. Per the germline V gene, CDR1 is SGHVT and CDR2 is SQSDAQ. V was pared by 4 bases and J by 3 bases, with 20 bases of the junction left unmatched. CDR3 length: 20 amino acids. CDR3 residues: CASSSKGRANPQRYTGELFF. CDR3 DNA: TGTGCCAGCAGCTCTAAGGGGAGGGCCAACCCCCAGAGGTACACCGGGGAGCTGTTTTTT.

The chain carries TRBV4-3 and TRBJ2-7; no clear D. The CDR3 is 15 residues long. V lost 0 bases, J lost 4 bases, and 13 bases lay in between. CDR1 is LGHNA and CDR2 is YSLEER in the germline V gene. The CDR3 sequence is CASSQEGRAPYEQYF. The CDR3 bases are TGCGCCAGCAGCCAAGAAGGCCGGGCCCCGTACGAGCAGTACTTC.

The gene calls are TRBV5-4 and TRBJ2-3; 10 nucleotides match TRBD1. The trim removed 2 bases at V and 7 bases at J, leaving 7 bases unmatched. CDR1 and CDR2 (germline): SGHNT, YYREEE (reference sequence). The CDR3 extends over 15 amino acids. CDR3 sequence: CASSFAGQGPHTQYF. CDR3 DNA sequence: TGTGCCAGCAGCTTTGCGGGACAGGGGCCCCATACGCAGTATTTT.

This clone was detected a few times. This chain joins TRBV6-1 and TRBJ1-2; D is undetermined. V lost 6 bases, J lost 8 bases, and 19 bases lay in between. Germline V gives CDR1 MNHNS, CDR2 SASEGT. The CDR3 sequence is 14 residues long. CDR3 bases: TGTGCCAGCAGCCCCTCCTATACCGGTAAAGGCTACACCTTC. This encodes CASSPSYTGKGYTF.

The genes are TRBV19 and TRBJ1-2; a weak D match, TRBD1 (5 bases). This CDR3 comprises 18 residues. CDR1 and CDR2 from the germline V gene are LNHDA and SQIVND (reference sequence). The germline V and J ends were trimmed by 5 bases and 1 base, with 23 bases remaining between them. The CDR3 DNA is TGTGCCAGTAGTGCCCGGAAAAGTGACAGATCCTATAACTATGGCTACACCTTC. As protein: CASSARKSDRSYNYGYTF.

With regard to this clone: Distinct nucleotide sequences in the sample also encode this CDR3. The V call is TRBV18, the J call TRBJ2-7; D is uncertain. The length of the CDR3 is 11 residues. V shed 5 bases and J shed 2 bases, with 4 bases lying between them. Germline values: CDR1 KGHSH, CDR2 LQKENI. CDR3 DNA sequence: TGTGCCAGCTCAGGAGCCTACGAGCAGTACTTC. It codes for CASSGAYEQYF. The whole variable domain, remainder taken from reference TRBV18 and TRBJ2-7, is NAGVMQNPRHLVRRRGQEARLRCSPMKGHSHVYWYRQLPEEGLKFMVYLQKENIIDESGMPKERFSAEFPKEGPSILRIQQVVRGDSAAYFCASSGAYEQYFGPGTRLTVT.

The sample holds one count of this clone. The chain links TRBV12-5 to TRBJ2-3; 7 bases map to TRBD1. This CDR3 has 16 amino acids. J was trimmed by 6 bases and V by 5 bases; bases with no gene match: 14. Germline V gene sequence: CDR1 LGHNT, CDR2 FRNRAP. The DNA for the CDR3 is TGTGCTAGTGGTAAAGGGGGCAGGGGCCCTGTCGATACGCAGTATTTT. Translated, it gives CASGKGGRGPVDTQYF.

The chain links TRBV2 to TRBJ1-1; D perhaps matches TRBD1 (6 bases). V was shortened by 7 bases and J by 2 bases, with 17 bases between the two germline ends. CDR3 length equals 15 residues. In germline, CDR1 is SNHLY, CDR2 FYNNEI. In DNA, the CDR3 is TGTGCCAGCACGTGGGGGGCTAACTCCAACACTGAAGCTTTCTTT. Amino acid sequence: CASTWGANSNTEAFF.

The rearrangement joins TRBV9 to TRBJ2-1, with a tentative D call TRBD2 (5 bases). In germline, CDR1 is SGDLS, CDR2 YYNGEE. There are 19 residues in the CDR3. Trimming left V 0 bases short and J 5 bases short, with 24 bases between. CDR3 sequence: CASSVGLGGVGSQNNEQFF. The CDR3 DNA reads as TGTGCCAGCAGCGTAGGATTGGGTGGGGTAGGGAGTCAGAACAATGAGCAGTTCTTC. The complete variable domain, with remaining parts taken from reference TRBV9 and TRBJ2-1, reads DSGVTQTPKHLITATGQRVTLRCSPRSGDLSVYWYQQSLDQGLQFLIQYYNGEERAKGNILERFSAQQFPDLHSELNLSSLELGDSALYFCASSVGLGGVGSQNNEQFFGPGTRLTVL.

The rearrangement joins TRBV5-1 to TRBJ1-2; D gene ambiguous. V was shortened by 0 bases and J by 7 bases, with 22 bases between the two germline ends. In germline, CDR1 is SGHRS, CDR2 YFSETQ. There are 17 residues in the CDR3. CDR3 coding DNA: TGCGCCAGCAGCTTGGCCGGGTCAGCCTCAAGGTTAGGTGGCTACACCTTC. Its protein product is CASSLAGSASRLGGYTF. Variable domain in full (rest from reference TRBV5-1 and TRBJ1-2): KAGVTQTPRYLIKTRGQQVTLSCSPISGHRSVSWYQQTPGQGLQFLFEYFSETQRNKGNFPGRFSGRQFSNSRSEMNVSTLELGDSALYLCASSLAGSASRLGGYTFGSGTRLTVV.

This chain uses TRBV14 with TRBJ1-1; 8 nucleotides line up with TRBD1. Germline V CDR1 and CDR2: SGHDN, FVKESK. Trimming took 5 bases from V and 1 from J; bases not matched to a gene: 3. The CDR3 has 14 residues. The CDR3 protein is CASSWGQANTEAFF. The CDR3 nucleotides read TGTGCCAGCAGCTGGGGACAGGCGAACACTGAAGCTTTCTTT.

The chain employs TRBV6-9 and TRBJ2-7, with 7 bases that match TRBD2. The germline gives CDR1 MNHGY, CDR2 SVAAGI. This CDR3 comprises 15 residues. V lost 5 bases to trimming and J lost 2 bases; unmatched junction nucleotides: 9. DNA for the CDR3: TGTGCCAGCAGTCTAGCGGTCCTTCATACCTACGAGCAGTACTTC. It yields the protein CASSLAVLHTYEQYF.

This sequence joins TRBV10-1 and TRBJ2-7; 7 positions agree with TRBD2. V lost 3 bases, J lost 2 bases, and 4 bases stayed unmatched. This CDR3 has 14 residues. Germline assignment: CDR1 WNHNN and CDR2 SYGVQD (reference sequence). CDR3 coding DNA: TGCGCCAGCAGTGATCGGGACTACCCCTACGAGCAGTACTTC. Protein: CASSDRDYPYEQYF.